The T cell receptor (beta chain) under discussion was sequenced for a study of response to subunit inactivated influenza vaccine. General study findings and limits: The authors proposed limited new T cell recruitment per seasonal influenza vaccination.

This clonotype turned up a few times. What it binds is not known. TCRdb fed the RT-PCR reads into MiXCR, producing one record per CDR3 protein. The data hold hundreds of thousands of distinct CDR3 sequences, with approximately 17% observed a single time. This CDR3 is 14 amino acids long. Trimming pared 0 bases from V and 7 bases from J, leaving 11 bases between. Per the germline V gene, CDR1 is ENHRY and CDR2 is SYGVKD. Sequenced here: PBMCs from blood, sampled about 5 days after vaccination. The V and J genes are TRBV10-3 and TRBJ2-3; possible D gene TRBD2, 5 bases. The source of this sequence is a man aged 50 to 59 who received an inactivated influenza vaccine. The CDR3 sequence is CAISESGTRNTQYF. In DNA form, the CDR3 reads TGTGCCATCAGTGAGTCGGGAACTAGGAATACGCAGTATTTT.